The rows below give T cell receptor beta chains drawn from one sample of a study of cytomegalovirus exposure and HLA in healthy donors. Data came from immunoSEQ multiplex PCR; TCRdb stores just in-frame clones and leaves some out. The sample holds 150,000 to 200,000 clones, 80% seen once. Sequenced: PBMCs. The source is a girl under 18 in good health and CMV-seropositive. The CDR3 runs from the conserved cysteine through the conserved F or W. A D gene is named only where the DNA matches it firmly. Not every row has a clone size; where given, it reads once, few, many or a size class.

DNA	CDR3	D	size	V	J
TGTGCCAGCAGCCCCCGCCGGGACTTAACTAATGAAAAACTGTTTTTT	CASSPRRDLTNEKLFF	.	.	TRBV11-2	TRBJ1-4
TGCAGCGTTAAATCCCCCCATGGGCGGGAGAGTTCAGTGTTACGGGATGAGCAGTTCTTC	CSVKSPHGRESSVLRDEQFF	TRBD2	once	TRBV29-1	TRBJ2-1
TGTGCCAGCAGTTGGACTAGCGGGAGGGGGGTGCGAGGCAATGAGCAGTTCTTC	CASSWTSGRGVRGNEQFF	TRBD2	.	TRBV27	TRBJ2-1
TGTGCCAGTACAAGACAGGCAAATGAAAAACTGTTTTTT	CASTRQANEKLFF	.	.	TRBV19	TRBJ1-4
TGCGCCAGCAGCGTCTCCCTCCCACTATGGGTTAGGGGGCAAGAGACCCAGTACTTC	CASSVSLPLWVRGQETQYF	.	.	TRBV5-1	TRBJ2-5
TGTGCCAGCATCCCCCCGGGGGGCACTGAAGCTTTCTTT	CASIPPGGTEAFF	.	.	TRBV6-6	TRBJ1-1
TGCGCCAGCAGCTCGGACACCTACGAGCAGTACTTC	CASSSDTYEQYF	.	.	TRBV5-1	TRBJ2-7
TGTGCCAGCTCACGGCGGGAGACCTCCTACAATGAGCAGTTCTTC	CASSRRETSYNEQFF	TRBD2	.	TRBV18	TRBJ2-1
TGCAGTGTCAGGGGTCAAGAGACCCAGTACTTC	CSVRGQETQYF	.	.	TRBV20-1	TRBJ2-5
TGCGCCAGCAGCGCCCAACTAGCGGGAGGGTACAATGAGCAGTTCTTC	CASSAQLAGGYNEQFF	TRBD2	.	TRBV5-1	TRBJ2-1
TGTGCCAGCTCTACCCGGGAGACCCAGTACTTC	CASSTRETQYF	.	.	TRBV6-5	TRBJ2-5
TGTGCCAGCAGTTCCTTCTCTGGGGCCAACGTCCTGACTTTC	CASSSFSGANVLTF	.	.	TRBV27	TRBJ2-6
TGTGCCATCAGTGAACGGTGGGAGACAGATACGCAGTATTTT	CAISERWETDTQYF	.	.	TRBV10-3	TRBJ2-3
TGTGCCAGCAGCTCATACAGGGGCGGCGAGCAGTACTTC	CASSSYRGGEQYF	TRBD1	.	TRBV7-7	TRBJ2-7